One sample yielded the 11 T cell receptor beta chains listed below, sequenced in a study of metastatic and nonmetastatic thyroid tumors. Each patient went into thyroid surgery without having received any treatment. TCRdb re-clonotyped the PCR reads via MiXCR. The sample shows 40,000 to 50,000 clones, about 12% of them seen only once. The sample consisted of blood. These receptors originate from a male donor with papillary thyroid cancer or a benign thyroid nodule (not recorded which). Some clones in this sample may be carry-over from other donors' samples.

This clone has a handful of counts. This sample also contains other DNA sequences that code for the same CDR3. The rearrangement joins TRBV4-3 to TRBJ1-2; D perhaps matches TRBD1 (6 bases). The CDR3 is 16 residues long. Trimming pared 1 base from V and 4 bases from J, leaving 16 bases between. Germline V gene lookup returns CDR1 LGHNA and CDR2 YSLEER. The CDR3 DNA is TGCGCCAGCAGCCAAGTCAACCCAGGGGACCGCTATGGCTACACCTTC. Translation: CASSQVNPGDRYGYTF.

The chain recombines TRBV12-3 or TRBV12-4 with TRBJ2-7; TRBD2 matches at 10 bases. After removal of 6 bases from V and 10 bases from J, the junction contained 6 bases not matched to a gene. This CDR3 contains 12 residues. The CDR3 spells CASSPGTSDQYF. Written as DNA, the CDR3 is TGTGCCAGCAGCCCCGGGACTAGCGATCAGTACTTC.

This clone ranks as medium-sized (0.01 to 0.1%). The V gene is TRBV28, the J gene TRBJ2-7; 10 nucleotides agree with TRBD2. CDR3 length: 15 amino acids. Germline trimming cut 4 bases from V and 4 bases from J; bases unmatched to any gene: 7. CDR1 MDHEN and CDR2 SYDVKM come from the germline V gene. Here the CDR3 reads CASSSAGLASYEQYF. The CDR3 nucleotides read TGTGCCAGCAGTTCTGCGGGACTAGCGAGTTACGAGCAGTACTTC.

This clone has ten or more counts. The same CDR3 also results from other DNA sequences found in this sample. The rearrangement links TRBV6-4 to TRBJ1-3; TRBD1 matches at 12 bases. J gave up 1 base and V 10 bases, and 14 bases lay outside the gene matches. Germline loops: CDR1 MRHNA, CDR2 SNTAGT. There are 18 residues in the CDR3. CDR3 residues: CATRGTGGKGWSGNTIYF. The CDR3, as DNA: TGTGCCACCAGGGGGACAGGGGGCAAAGGGTGGTCTGGAAACACCATATATTTT.

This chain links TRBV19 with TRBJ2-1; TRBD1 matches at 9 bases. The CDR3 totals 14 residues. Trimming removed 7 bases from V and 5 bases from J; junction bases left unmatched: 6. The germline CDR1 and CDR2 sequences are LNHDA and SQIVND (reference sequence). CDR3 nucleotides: TGTGCCAGTACCCGGACAGGGGATAACAATGAGCAGTTCTTC. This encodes CASTRTGDNNEQFF.

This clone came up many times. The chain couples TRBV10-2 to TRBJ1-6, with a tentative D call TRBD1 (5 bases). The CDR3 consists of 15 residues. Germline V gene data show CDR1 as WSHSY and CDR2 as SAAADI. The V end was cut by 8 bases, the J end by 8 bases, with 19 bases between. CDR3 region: CASGDRRVPYSPLHF. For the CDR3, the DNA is TGCGCCAGCGGGGACCGCCGCGTGCCTTATTCACCCCTCCACTTT.

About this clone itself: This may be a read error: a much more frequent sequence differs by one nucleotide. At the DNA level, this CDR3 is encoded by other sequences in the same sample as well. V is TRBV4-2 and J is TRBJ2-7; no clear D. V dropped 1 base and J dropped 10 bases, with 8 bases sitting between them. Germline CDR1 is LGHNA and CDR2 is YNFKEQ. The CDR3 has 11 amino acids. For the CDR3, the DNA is TGTGCCAGCAGCCAAGGAGGTGTTCAGTACTTC. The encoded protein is CASSQGGVQYF.

The CDR3 region is CASSQLRDSPQPQHF. The CDR3 DNA is TGTGCCAGCTCCCAGCTCCGGGACAGTCCTCAGCCCCAGCATTTT. This chain connects TRBV18 to TRBJ1-5; TRBD1 matches at 7 bases. This CDR3 is 15 amino acids long. Germline V gene data show CDR1 as KGHSH and CDR2 as LQKENI. With V trimmed by 6 bases and J by 6 bases, 11 bases remained unmatched.

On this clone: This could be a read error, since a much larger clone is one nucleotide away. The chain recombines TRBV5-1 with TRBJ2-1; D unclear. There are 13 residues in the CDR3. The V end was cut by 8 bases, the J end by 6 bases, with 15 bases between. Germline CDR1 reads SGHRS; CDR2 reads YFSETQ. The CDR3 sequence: CASYWVPGNEQFF. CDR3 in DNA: TGCGCCAGTTACTGGGTCCCGGGCAATGAGCAGTTCTTC.

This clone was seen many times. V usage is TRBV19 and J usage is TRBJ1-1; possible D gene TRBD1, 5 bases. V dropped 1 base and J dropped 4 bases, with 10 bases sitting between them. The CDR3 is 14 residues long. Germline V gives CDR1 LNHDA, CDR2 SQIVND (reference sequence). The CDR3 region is CASSIGQGSTEAFF. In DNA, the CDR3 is TGTGCCAGTAGTATAGGGCAGGGCTCCACTGAAGCTTTCTTT.

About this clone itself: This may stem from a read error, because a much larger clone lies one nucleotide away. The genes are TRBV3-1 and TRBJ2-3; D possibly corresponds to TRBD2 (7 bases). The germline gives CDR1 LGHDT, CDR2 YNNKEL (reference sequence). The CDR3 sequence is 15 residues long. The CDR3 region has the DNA TGTGCCAGCTGCCAGGGCACGGGGGGCTGCAATACGCAGTATTTT. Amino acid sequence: CASCQGTGGCNTQYF.